One and the same sample provided the 25 T cell receptor beta chains below, sequenced in a study of OX40 agonist ivuxolimab in advanced cancers. Clones were read by immunoSEQ multiplex PCR, and TCRdb kept only the in-frame ones, dropping some. The repertoire holds about 47,000 clones, with 87% as singletons. Sample: CD4+ or CD8+ T cells sorted from blood, taken in a trial of the OX40 agonist ivuxolimab. The receptors derive from an adult with an advanced solid tumor such as melanoma, head and neck, liver or kidney cancer.

V usage is TRBV19 and J usage is TRBJ2-7; 9 bases fit TRBD2. Germline trimming cut 5 bases from V and 0 bases from J; bases unmatched to any gene: 8. The CDR3 loop spans 16 amino acids. Germline loops: CDR1 LNHDA, CDR2 SQIVND (reference sequence). The CDR3 DNA reads as TGTGCCAGTAGTCGTAGCGGGAGCCGCCTCTCCTACGAGCAGTACTTC. It is translated as CASSRSGSRLSYEQYF.

The V call is TRBV5-8, the J call TRBJ1-2, with D maybe TRBD1 (6 bases). From germline, CDR1 is SGHTS and CDR2 YDEGEE. The CDR3 is 16 amino acids. V gave up 4 bases and J gave up 3 bases, with 19 bases separating them. For the CDR3, the DNA is TGTGCCAGCAGCAAGACACTAGGACAGTTGGACTATGGCTACACCTTC. It translates to CASSKTLGQLDYGYTF. Variable domain in full (rest from reference TRBV5-8 and TRBJ1-2): EAGVTQSPTHLIKTRGQQATLRCSPISGHTSVYWYQQALGLGLQFLLWYDEGEERNRGNFPPRFSGRQFPNYSSELNVNALELEDSALYLCASSKTLGQLDYGYTFGSGTRLTVV.

The rearrangement joins TRBV18 to TRBJ2-7; no clear D. The CDR3 sequence is 14 residues long. V lost 5 bases, J lost 2 bases, and 13 bases lay in between. Germline CDR1 reads KGHSH; CDR2 reads LQKENI. The CDR3 region has the DNA TGTGCCAGCTCATCCCGGGTCTCGACCTACGAGCAGTACTTC. Translating it yields CASSSRVSTYEQYF.

This clone was detected a few times. The V call is TRBV18, the J call TRBJ2-5; D not certain. CDR1 is KGHSH and CDR2 is LQKENI in the germline V gene. This CDR3 region has 13 residues. Trimming took off 3 bases at V and 5 bases at J, with 10 bases between the two ends. CDR3 nucleotides: TGTGCCAGCTCACCTGGTTATGGGGAGACCCAGTACTTC. Translation gives CASSPGYGETQYF.

The table lists this clone with a count of one. Here the CDR3 reads CASSSMDAGLAGFTDTQYF. In DNA, the CDR3 is TGTGCCAGCAGTTCCATGGACGCGGGACTAGCGGGATTTACAGATACGCAGTATTTT. The chain joins TRBV27 to TRBJ2-3, with TRBD2 matching over 13 bases. Trimming took 4 bases from V and 3 from J; bases not matched to a gene: 13. The germline V gene has CDR1 MNHEY and CDR2 SMNVEV (reference sequence). CDR3 length equals 19 residues.

The J gene is TRBJ2-2, the V gene TRBV5-1, with 7 bases fitting TRBD1. Germline loops: CDR1 SGHRS, CDR2 YFSETQ. This CDR3 is built from 16 residues. J was trimmed by 3 bases and V by 3 bases; bases with no gene match: 8. The CDR3: CASSWAGTDYTGELFF. The CDR3 DNA reads as TGCGCCAGCAGCTGGGCCGGGACAGACTACACCGGGGAGCTGTTTTTT.

This chain connects TRBV5-4 to TRBJ2-3; 10 bases line up with TRBD1. Losses at the gene ends were 9 bases for V and 2 bases for J; bases not matched to a gene: 6. Germline CDR1 SGHNT, CDR2 YYREEE (reference sequence). This CDR3 is built from 14 residues. CDR3 sequence: CATGTGALTDTQYF. The CDR3 coding sequence is TGTGCCACTGGGACAGGGGCCCTCACAGATACGCAGTATTTT. The whole variable domain, remainder taken from reference TRBV5-4 and TRBJ2-3, is ETGVTQSPTHLIKTRGQQVTLRCSSQSGHNTVSWYQQALGQGPQFIFQYYREEENGRGNFPPRFSGLQFPNYSSELNVNALELDDSALYLCATGTGALTDTQYFGPGTRLTVL.

The chain recombines TRBV6-1 with TRBJ2-7; 9 positions match TRBD2. Unmatched junction bases numbered 4, after V lost 4 bases and J lost 0 bases. The CDR3 has 15 amino acids. In germline, CDR1 is MNHNS, CDR2 SASEGT. CDR3 region: CASSAIAGASYEQYF. The CDR3 DNA is TGTGCCAGCAGTGCTATAGCGGGAGCCTCCTACGAGCAGTACTTC.

The CDR3 loop reads CASSFWDLTDTQYF. As DNA, the CDR3 is TGTGCCAGCAGCTTTTGGGATCTCACAGATACGCAGTATTTT. This chain joins TRBV5-6 and TRBJ2-3, with D hard to call. Per germline, CDR1 SGHDT and CDR2 YYEEEE. The V end lost 2 bases, the J end lost 2 bases, and 9 bases lay between the germline ends. The CDR3 is 14 residues long. The variable domain in full, with the rest retrieved from reference TRBV5-6 and TRBJ2-3, is DAGVTQSPTHLIKTRGQQVTLRCSPKSGHDTVSWYQQALGQGPQFIFQYYEEEERQRGNFPDRFSGHQFPNYSSELNVNALLLGDSALYLCASSFWDLTDTQYFGPGTRLTVL.

The rearrangement links TRBV6-5 to TRBJ2-7, with 12 bases lining up with TRBD2. V dropped 5 bases and J dropped 1; count of bases not matched to a gene: 3. CDR1 and CDR2 from the germline V gene are MNHEY and SVGAGI. The CDR3 is 15 amino acids. CDR3 residues: CASSVTSGRSYEQYF. CDR3 nucleotides: TGTGCCAGCAGTGTGACTAGCGGGAGATCCTACGAGCAGTACTTC.

The chain carries TRBV30 and TRBJ2-7; 7 positions match TRBD2. The CDR3 consists of 15 residues. V was clipped by 0 bases and J by 1 base; unmatched bases: 6. Germline CDR1 and CDR2: GTSNPN and SVGIG (reference sequence). The CDR3 protein is CAWSVKGSGSYEQYF. In DNA form, the CDR3 reads TGTGCCTGGAGTGTAAAGGGTAGCGGGTCCTACGAGCAGTACTTC.

The CDR3 reads CATLWDRDYGYTF. The CDR3 DNA follows: TGTGCCACCCTGTGGGACAGGGACTATGGCTACACCTTC. This chain uses TRBV19 with TRBJ1-2; 9 bases agree with TRBD1. The length of the CDR3 is 13 residues. V shed 10 bases and J 3 bases; nucleotides not matched to a gene: 6. Per the germline V gene, CDR1 is LNHDA and CDR2 is SQIVND (reference sequence). Full variable domain (remainder filled in from reference TRBV19 and TRBJ1-2): DGGITQSPKYLFRKEGQNVTLSCEQNLNHDAMYWYRQDPGQGLRLIYYSQIVNDFQKGDIAEGYSVSREKKESFPLTVTSAQKNPTAFYLCATLWDRDYGYTFGSGTRLTVV.

The rearrangement links TRBV7-6 to TRBJ1-3; TRBD1 matches 7 bases. The CDR3 spans 17 residues. Trimming took 2 bases from V and 2 from J; bases not matched to a gene: 9. In germline, CDR1 is SGHVS, CDR2 FNYEAQ. The CDR3 protein is CASSLFQGGSTGNTIYF. In DNA form, the CDR3 reads TGTGCCAGCAGCTTATTCCAGGGGGGCTCTACTGGAAACACCATATATTTT.

In its sample, this clone was seen a few times. This chain joins TRBV7-9 and TRBJ2-5; D uncertain. Looked up from germline, CDR1 is SEHNR and CDR2 is FQNEAQ (reference sequence). V was cut by 6 bases and J by 5 bases, with 16 bases left in between. CDR3 length: 14 residues. The CDR3 region is CASSPTTPRETQYF. The CDR3 DNA sequence: TGTGCCAGCAGTCCCACAACCCCGAGGGAGACCCAGTACTTC.

This clone was counted between two and nine times. The chain recombines TRBV4-2 with TRBJ1-4; TRBD1 is a possible D gene (6 bases). V shed 4 bases and J shed 8 bases, with 17 bases lying between them. The germline gives CDR1 LGHNA, CDR2 YNFKEQ. The CDR3 is 15 amino acids. The CDR3 spells CASSPQQGMGEKLFF. The CDR3 coding sequence is TGTGCCAGCAGCCCTCAACAGGGTATGGGGGAAAAACTGTTTTTT.

Comment on this clone: The germline gene is not matched at one end of the junction; a read error may be the cause. This chain joins TRBV5-8 and TRBJ1-5, with D unresolved. CDR3 size: 13 residues. Germline V CDR1 and CDR2: SGHTS, YDEGEE. The CDR3 protein is CTSSFRPRGPQHF. CDR3 coding DNA: TGTACCAGCAGCTTTCGGCCGCGGGGGCCCCAGCATTTT.

V usage is TRBV5-6 and J usage is TRBJ2-5, with a weak D call TRBD2 (6 bases). V shed 1 base and J shed 5 bases, with 12 bases lying between them. The CDR3 is made up of 14 amino acids. CDR1 is SGHDT, CDR2 YYEEEE, per germline. CDR3 region: CASSLRGSRETQYF. The CDR3 DNA follows: TGTGCCAGCAGCTTGCGGGGGAGCCGCGAGACCCAGTACTTC.

This chain connects TRBV30 to TRBJ1-5; no firm D call. This CDR3 spans 13 amino acids. Germline lookup yields CDR1 GTSNPN and CDR2 SVGIG (reference sequence). Trimming removed 4 bases at V and 9 bases at J, with 16 bases between. The CDR3 sequence: CAWTLGGNRPQHF. As DNA, the CDR3 is TGTGCCTGGACCCTAGGAGGAAATAGGCCCCAGCATTTT.

The chain combines TRBV5-8 with TRBJ2-6; 8 nucleotides align to TRBD2. Germline V gene data show CDR1 as SGHTS and CDR2 as YDEGEE. V shed 4 bases, J shed 0 bases, and the junction held 6 bases outside the gene matches. The CDR3 contains 17 residues. Here the CDR3 reads CASSRRGAGSGANVLTF. The CDR3 nucleotides are TGTGCCAGCAGCCGGCGGGGGGCGGGCTCTGGGGCCAACGTCCTGACTTTC.

J is TRBJ1-1 and V is TRBV5-1; D perhaps matches TRBD1 (6 bases). Trimming took off 2 bases at V and 4 bases at J, with 9 bases between the two ends. This CDR3 spans 13 amino acids. The germline V gene encodes CDR1 SGHRS and CDR2 YFSETQ. CDR3 nucleotide sequence: TGCGCCAGCAGCTTCAACAGGGTCACTGAAGCTTTCTTT. Its translation: CASSFNRVTEAFF.

The chain links TRBV28 to TRBJ2-4; TRBD1 is a possible D gene (5 bases). Germline loops: CDR1 MDHEN, CDR2 SYDVKM. The CDR3 totals 12 residues. V was cut by 8 bases and J by 6 bases, with 11 bases left in between. The CDR3 protein is CASVGQANIQYF. The CDR3 nucleotides read TGTGCCAGCGTAGGACAAGCAAACATTCAGTACTTC.

This chain connects TRBV9 to TRBJ1-1; 8 bases agree with TRBD1. Germline CDR1 is SGDLS and CDR2 is YYNGEE. The CDR3 is 15 residues long. The V segment lost 3 bases and the J segment 5 bases; nucleotides outside the gene matches: 9. CDR3 coding DNA: TGTGCCAGCAGCGCGTTCAGGACAGGGAAGACTGAAGCTTTCTTT. Encoded protein: CASSAFRTGKTEAFF.

The chain combines TRBV29-1 with TRBJ2-6; D is possibly TRBD1 (5 bases). V lost 7 bases and J lost 0, with 13 bases in between. CDR3 length: 15 amino acids. Germline CDR1 and CDR2: SQVTM and ANQGSEA. DNA of the CDR3: TGCAGCGCCTTACAGGCCTCCTCTGGGGCCAACGTCCTGACTTTC. This encodes CSALQASSGANVLTF.

The genes are TRBV5-1 and TRBJ1-1; D is uncertain. CDR1 SGHRS and CDR2 YFSETQ come from the germline V gene. Deletions cut 1 base from V and 2 bases from J, with 12 bases between. CDR3 length equals 15 residues. CDR3 in amino acids: CASSLNLGANTEAFF. The DNA of the CDR3 is TGCGCCAGCAGCTTGAATCTGGGCGCAAACACTGAAGCTTTCTTT.

This chain links TRBV15 with TRBJ2-5, with D perhaps given as TRBD1 or TRBD2 (5 bases each). Germline assignment: CDR1 LNHNV and CDR2 YYDKDF (reference sequence). Deletions cut 0 bases from V and 2 bases from J, with 7 bases between. The length of the CDR3 is 14 residues. The CDR3 DNA sequence: TGTGCCACCAGCAGAGATTGGGGGCAAGAGACCCAGTACTTC. Translation gives CATSRDWGQETQYF.